This T cell receptor (beta chain) was sequenced in a study of cytomegalovirus exposure and HLA in healthy donors. Findings of the study overall: In vitro testing confirmed three CMV-associated chains as specific for CMV antigens.

As concerns this clone: As yet, its antigen is unknown.

This table comes from immunoSEQ multiplex PCR, and its TCRdb copy is limited to in-frame clones, with some not included. This sample has 55,000 to 65,000 clones; about 96% occur once, and the top ten carry 0.9% to 1%. The TCR comes from a man between 18 and 35 years old in good health and CMV-seronegative. Sequenced input: PBMCs.

The CDR3 DNA sequence: TGCGCCAGCAGCCCGAGTTCGGGACAGGGGAATCAGCCCCAGCATTTT. Its protein product is CASSPSSGQGNQPQHF. The rearrangement links TRBV4-3 to TRBJ1-5; 10 nucleotides match TRBD1. The germline gives CDR1 LGHNA, CDR2 YSLEER. With V trimmed by 4 bases and J by 4 bases, 7 bases remained unmatched. The CDR3 runs 16 residues.